In its sample, the clone carrying this TCR beta chain was seen many times. Its matching antigen is unknown. As to time point: patch test 1, 2 weeks after DPC sensitization. Specified treatment: therapeutic diphenylcyclopropenone sensitization with weekly scalp DPC. The sample is drawn from a study of human T cells and chemical hapten exposure. Study findings and constraints: Because they had alopecia, donors may respond immunologically unlike healthy people.

The library tagged each cDNA molecule with unique molecular identifiers. Per the authors' pipeline: 96,000 or so TCRs per sample was the median, with a range of about 20,000 to 690,600. TCRdb called the RACE reads again in MiXCR, with one record for every CDR3 protein. The V and J calls follow TCRdb's processing rather than the paper's. The data hold some 350,000 distinct CDR3 sequences, with 6% to 8.5% observed a single time. Germline CDR1 is SGDLS and CDR2 is YYNGEE. The CDR3 extends over 12 amino acids. V was clipped by 4 bases and J by 3 bases, with 6 bases between them. The chain combines TRBV9 with TRBJ2-3; no clear D. The source of this sequence is a woman between 18 and 30 years old with alopecia areata. Some clones in this sample may be carry-over from other donors' samples. Sequenced here: whole blood, sampled in connection with sensitization to the hapten diphenylcyclopropenone (DPC). CDR3 loop: CASSFRTDTQYF. The CDR3, as DNA: TGTGCCAGCAGCTTTCGTACAGATACGCAGTATTTT.